This is a list of T cell receptor beta chains from one sample in a study of PD-1 blockade in classical Hodgkin lymphoma. The method was immunoSEQ multiplex PCR; TCRdb's version includes in-frame clones alone and lacks a portion of them. Here the sample spans about 46,000 clones, 80% being singletons. Sample: peripheral blood mononuclear cells (PBMCs), taken before the second cycle of nivolumab. The receptors were sampled from a human donor with classical Hodgkin lymphoma. CDR3s include the opening cysteine and the closing phenylalanine or tryptophan. Each record gives: clone size, D gene, J gene, V gene, CDR3 protein, CDR3 DNA. The D gene is left open where the match is weak. Clone size appears in some rows only: once, few, many, or a class for an expanded clone.

>medium-sized|NA|TRBJ2-7|TRBV6-5
CASLAGPSYEQYF
TGTGCCAGCTTGGCCGGACCTTCCTACGAGCAGTACTTC
>medium-sized|NA|TRBJ1-5|TRBV19
CASSIESGQPQHF
TGTGCCAGTAGTATAGAGTCAGGTCAGCCCCAGCATTTT
>once|NA|TRBJ2-2|TRBV7-3
CASSLMDGANTGELFF
TGTGCCAGCAGCTTGATGGACGGAGCGAACACCGGGGAGCTGTTTTTT
>NA|TRBD2|TRBJ2-2|TRBV9
CASSGLAGGTGELFF
TGTGCCAGCAGCGGTTTAGCGGGGGGCACCGGGGAGCTGTTTTTT
>NA|NA|TRBJ1-1|TRBV7-9
CASSLSGYTEAFF
TGTGCCAGCAGCTTATCGGGGTACACTGAAGCTTTCTTT
>once|NA|TRBJ2-5|TRBV6-5
CASTPSGGQETQYF
TGTGCCAGCACTCCGTCAGGTGGGCAAGAGACCCAGTACTTC
>NA|NA|TRBJ1-5|TRBV2
CASSLPDGLVQPQHF
TGTGCCAGCAGTCTTCCGGACGGCTTAGTACAGCCCCAGCATTTT
>NA|NA|TRBJ2-3|TRBV21-1
CASSWLLGGRRPLSTDTQYF
TGTGCCAGCAGCTGGTTGCTCGGGGGGCGCCGACCGTTAAGCACAGATACGCAGTATTTT
>NA|TRBD1|TRBJ1-2|TRBV6-5
CASSYSGTGNYGYTF
TGTGCCAGCAGTTACTCCGGGACAGGGAACTATGGCTACACCTTC
>NA|TRBD2|TRBJ2-3|TRBV7-7
CASSLALAPSTDTQYF
TGTGCCAGCAGCTTAGCACTAGCGCCTAGCACAGATACGCAGTATTTT
>NA|NA|TRBJ2-3|TRBV12-5
CASGPGRTSTDTQYF
TGTGCTAGTGGACCGGGACGTACTAGCACAGATACGCAGTATTTT
>NA|NA|TRBJ1-5|TRBV19
CATARDKNNQPQHF
TGTGCCACTGCCAGGGATAAGAACAATCAGCCCCAGCATTTT
>NA|NA|TRBJ2-5|TRBV10-3
CATSVQETQYF
TGTGCCACATCGGTGCAGGAGACCCAGTACTTC
>NA|NA|TRBJ1-2|TRBV6-5
CASSYGTAWFYGYTF
TGTGCCAGCAGCTACGGGACCGCCTGGTTCTATGGCTACACCTTC
>NA|TRBD1|TRBJ2-7|TRBV6-6
CASSYGGQSYEQYF
TGTGCCAGCAGTTACGGGGGACAGTCCTACGAGCAGTACTTC
>NA|TRBD2|TRBJ2-1|TRBV7-2
CASSFSGGAGSYNEQFF
TGTGCCAGCAGCTTTAGCGGGGGGGCCGGCTCCTACAATGAGCAGTTCTTC
>few|NA|TRBJ2-7|TRBV30
CAWTQGGGGPYEQYF
TGTGCCTGGACCCAAGGAGGCGGCGGACCCTACGAGCAGTACTTC
>NA|NA|TRBJ2-1|TRBV18
CASSRNPASGESQGEQFF
TGTGCCAGCTCGCGGAACCCGGCGAGCGGAGAATCCCAAGGTGAGCAGTTCTTC
>NA|NA|TRBJ2-1|TRBV2
CASSEERALRFF
TGTGCCAGCAGTGAAGAGAGGGCCCTACGGTTCTTC
>NA|NA|TRBJ2-3|TRBV7-8
CASRAFRGRENTQYF
TGTGCCAGCAGAGCATTCCGGGGGCGGGAAAATACGCAGTATTTT
>NA|TRBD2|TRBJ2-7|TRBV5-1
CASRPSGSIDEQYF
TGCGCCAGCAGGCCTAGCGGGAGTATCGACGAGCAGTACTTC
>NA|NA|TRBJ2-6|TRBV5-1
CASSWWGGAGANVLTF
TGCGCCAGCAGCTGGTGGGGCGGGGCTGGGGCCAACGTCCTGACTTTC
>NA|NA|TRBJ2-5|TRBV7-3
CASSYQGSGETQYF
TGTGCCAGCAGCTACCAGGGTTCAGGGGAGACCCAGTACTTC